This T cell receptor (beta chain) is from a study of read filtering for tumor transcriptome and immune sequencing. Regarding the study as a whole: Sorted CD138-negative bone marrow cells were not purified T cells. Dropping single-read clonotypes raised IR-seq and RNA-seq shared-clonotype correlation. Even smaller IR-seq throughput identified most shared clonotypes.

Sampling of bone marrow took place during active disease in every patient. The library was built from about 0.4 ug RNA with molecular barcoded adaptors for alpha/delta and beta/gamma chains. A single record per CDR3 protein comes from TCRdb applying MiXCR to the reads. The table records around 65,000 distinct CDR3 sequences, 15% to 25% of them present only once. This CDR3 is built from 14 residues. The V gene end was trimmed by 2 bases and the J gene end by 5 bases; junction bases not matched to a gene: 8. Germline V gene sequence: CDR1 GTSNPN, CDR2 SVGIG (reference sequence). In this sample, this clonotype turned up many times. The antigen is undetermined.

Sample: a population of CD138-negative cells sorted from bone marrow. The rearrangement joins TRBV30 to TRBJ1-1, with 7 bases lining up with TRBD1. The clonotype comes from a donor aged 40 or older with multiple myeloma. This CDR3 is CAWSSGQGGTEAFF. DNA of the CDR3: TGTGCCTGGAGTAGCGGGCAGGGGGGGACTGAAGCTTTCTTT.